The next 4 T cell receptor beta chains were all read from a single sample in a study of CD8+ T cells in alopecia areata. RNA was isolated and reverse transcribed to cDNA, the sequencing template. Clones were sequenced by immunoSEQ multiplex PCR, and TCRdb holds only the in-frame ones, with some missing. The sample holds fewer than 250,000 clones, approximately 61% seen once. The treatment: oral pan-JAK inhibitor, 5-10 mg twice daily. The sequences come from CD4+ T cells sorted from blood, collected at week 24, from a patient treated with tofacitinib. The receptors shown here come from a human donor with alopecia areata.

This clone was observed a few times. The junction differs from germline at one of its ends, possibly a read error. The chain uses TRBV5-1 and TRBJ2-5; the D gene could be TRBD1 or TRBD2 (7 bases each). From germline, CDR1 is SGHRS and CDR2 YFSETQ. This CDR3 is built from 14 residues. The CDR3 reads CARSLDAGGGTQYF. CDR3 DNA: TGCGCCCGCAGCTTGGACGCAGGGGGGGGGACCCAGTACTTC. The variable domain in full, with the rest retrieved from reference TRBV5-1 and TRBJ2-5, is KAGVTQTPRYLIKTRGQQVTLSCSPISGHRSVSWYQQTPGQGLQFLFEYFSETQRNKGNFPGRFSGRQFSNSRSEMNVSTLELGDSALYLCARSLDAGGGTQYFGPGTRLLVL.

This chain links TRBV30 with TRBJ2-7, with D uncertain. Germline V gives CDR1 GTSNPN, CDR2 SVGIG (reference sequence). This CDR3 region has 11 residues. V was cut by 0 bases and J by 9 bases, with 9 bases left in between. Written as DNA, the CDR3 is TGTGCCTGGAGTGTATCTTCCCGGCAGTACTTC. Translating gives CAWSVSSRQYF. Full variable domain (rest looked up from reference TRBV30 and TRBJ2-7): SQTIHQWPATLVQPVGSPLSLECTVEGTSNPNLYWYRQAAGRGLQLLFYSVGIGQISSEVPQNLSASRPQDRQFILSSKKLLLSDSGFYLCAWSVSSRQYFGPGTRLTVT.

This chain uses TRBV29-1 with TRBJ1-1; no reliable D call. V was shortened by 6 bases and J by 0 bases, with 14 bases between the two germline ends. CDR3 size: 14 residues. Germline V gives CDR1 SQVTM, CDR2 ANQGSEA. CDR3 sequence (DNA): TGCAGCGTCCTAAGACAAACCATGAACACTGAAGCTTTCTTT. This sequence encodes CSVLRQTMNTEAFF.

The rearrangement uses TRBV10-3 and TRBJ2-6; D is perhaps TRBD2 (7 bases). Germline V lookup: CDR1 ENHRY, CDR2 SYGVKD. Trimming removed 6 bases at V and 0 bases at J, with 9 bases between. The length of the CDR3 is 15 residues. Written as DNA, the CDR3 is TGTGCCATCAGACGGGGGGCCTCTGGGGCCAACGTCCTGACTTTC. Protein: CAIRRGASGANVLTF.